The entry below describes one T cell receptor (beta chain). The germline gives CDR1 MNHEY, CDR2 SVGAGI. The CDR3 runs 16 residues. With 2 bases clipped from V and 4 bases from J, the junction kept 11 bases outside the gene matches. This table comes from immunoSEQ multiplex PCR, and its TCRdb copy is limited to in-frame clones, with some not included. Among 700,000 or so clones listed, 72% were seen once. The data were taken from a study of shared clonotypes between healthy human individuals. V is TRBV6-5 and J is TRBJ2-7; TRBD1 matches at 7 bases. The specimen was memory CD4+ T cells sorted from blood. Stated subset: CD45RA-negative fraction. The sequence was obtained from a woman aged 30 to 39 in good health. CDR3 sequence: CASSYERPGRGYEQYF. CDR3 nucleotide sequence: TGTGCCAGCAGTTACGAGCGCCCCGGCAGGGGGTACGAGCAGTACTTC.